This is a list of T cell receptor beta chains from one sample in a study of tumor-infiltrating lymphocytes in oesophageal squamous cell carcinoma. TCRdb re-called the reads with MiXCR, one entry per CDR3 protein. Among roughly 11,000 distinct CDR3 sequences listed, 50% to 65% were seen once. The sequencing input was blood. The receptors here all came from a female donor with esophageal squamous cell carcinoma. Each CDR3 is given with its conserved first and last residue. Fields, in order: CDR3 DNA, CDR3 protein, V gene, J gene, clone size, D gene. D genes are given only for firm matches. Clone size, where shown, is once, few, many, or a class for clones that have expanded.

CDR3 DNA: TGTGCCAGCAGTATTTTAGCGGGCCAGAGGGCGAATGAGCAGTTCTTC
CDR3 protein: CASSILAGQRANEQFF
V gene: TRBV12-3/TRBV12-4
J gene: TRBJ2-1
clone size: once
D gene: TRBD2

CDR3 DNA: TGTGCCAGCAGGGGCAGTATCGAGCAGTACTTC
CDR3 protein: CASRGSIEQYF
V gene: TRBV6-2/TRBV6-3
J gene: TRBJ2-7
clone size: .
D gene: .

CDR3 DNA: TGTGCCAGCAGCTTAGCCTTGGACTATGGCTACACCTTC
CDR3 protein: CASSLALDYGYTF
V gene: TRBV7-8
J gene: TRBJ1-2
clone size: .
D gene: .

CDR3 DNA: TGTGCCAGCAGCTTAGGAGGAGCTTTGGCAGATACGCAGTATTTT
CDR3 protein: CASSLGGALADTQYF
V gene: TRBV7-2
J gene: TRBJ2-3
clone size: .
D gene: .

CDR3 DNA: TGTGCCAGCAGTTTTCGCGCAGATACGCAGTATTTT
CDR3 protein: CASSFRADTQYF
V gene: TRBV28
J gene: TRBJ2-3
clone size: .
D gene: .

CDR3 DNA: TGTGCCAGCAGCCCCCGTATAGCGGGGGGGTCAGATACGCAGTATTTT
CDR3 protein: CASSPRIAGGSDTQYF
V gene: TRBV7-2
J gene: TRBJ2-3
clone size: few
D gene: TRBD2

CDR3 DNA: TGTGCCAGCAGCTTAGTGGTCGCGGGAGGTGGGTACAATGAGCAGTTCTTC
CDR3 protein: CASSLVVAGGGYNEQFF
V gene: TRBV7-6
J gene: TRBJ2-1
clone size: .
D gene: TRBD2

CDR3 DNA: TGTGCCAGCAGCTTTCAGGGCTCTAATGAAAAACTGTTTTTT
CDR3 protein: CASSFQGSNEKLFF
V gene: TRBV7-2
J gene: TRBJ1-4
clone size: .
D gene: .

CDR3 DNA: TGCAGTGCTGGTACCGGGACCATAAACAATGAGCAGTTCTTC
CDR3 protein: CSAGTGTINNEQFF
V gene: TRBV20-1
J gene: TRBJ2-1
clone size: once
D gene: .

CDR3 DNA: TGTGCCACCAGTGACCGGACTAGCGGGAGTTTAGATACGCAGTATTTT
CDR3 protein: CATSDRTSGSLDTQYF
V gene: TRBV24-1
J gene: TRBJ2-3
clone size: .
D gene: TRBD2